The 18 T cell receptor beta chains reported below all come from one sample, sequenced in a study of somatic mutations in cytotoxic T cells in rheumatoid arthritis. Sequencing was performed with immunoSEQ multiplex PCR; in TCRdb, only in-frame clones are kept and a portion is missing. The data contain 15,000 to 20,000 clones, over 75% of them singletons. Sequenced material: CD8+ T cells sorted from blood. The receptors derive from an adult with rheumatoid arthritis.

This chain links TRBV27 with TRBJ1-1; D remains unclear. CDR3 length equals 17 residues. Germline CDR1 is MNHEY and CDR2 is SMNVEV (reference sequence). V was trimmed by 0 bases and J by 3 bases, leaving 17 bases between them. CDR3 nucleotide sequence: TGTGCCAGCAGTTTATCGTCAGCGGGCATGGTTCACACTGAAGCTTTCTTT. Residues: CASSLSSAGMVHTEAFF.

CDR3: CASSQVQADTQYF. The CDR3 bases are TGCGCCAGCAGCCAAGTTCAAGCAGATACGCAGTATTTT. The chain couples TRBV4-1 to TRBJ2-3; D is ambiguous. CDR3 length equals 13 residues. V was trimmed by 1 base and J by 4 bases, leaving 6 bases between them. The germline V gene has CDR1 MGHRA and CDR2 YSYEKL.

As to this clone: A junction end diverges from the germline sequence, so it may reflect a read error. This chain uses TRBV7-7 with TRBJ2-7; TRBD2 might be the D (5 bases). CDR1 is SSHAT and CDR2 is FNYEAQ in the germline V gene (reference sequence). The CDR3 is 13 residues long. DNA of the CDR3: TGTGCTAGCAGCTACGAACGGGGTCACGAGCAGTACTTC. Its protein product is CASSYERGHEQYF.

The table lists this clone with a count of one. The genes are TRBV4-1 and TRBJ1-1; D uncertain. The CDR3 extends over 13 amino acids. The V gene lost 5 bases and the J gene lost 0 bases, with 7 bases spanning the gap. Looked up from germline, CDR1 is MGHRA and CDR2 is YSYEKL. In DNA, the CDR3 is TGCGCCAGCAGCGAACCATTGAACACTGAAGCTTTCTTT. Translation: CASSEPLNTEAFF.

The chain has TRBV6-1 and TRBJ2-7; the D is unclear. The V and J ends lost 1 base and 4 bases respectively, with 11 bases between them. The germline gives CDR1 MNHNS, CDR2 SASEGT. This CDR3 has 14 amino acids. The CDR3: CASSEVGVEYEQYF. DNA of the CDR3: TGTGCCAGCAGTGAAGTCGGAGTGGAGTACGAGCAGTACTTC.

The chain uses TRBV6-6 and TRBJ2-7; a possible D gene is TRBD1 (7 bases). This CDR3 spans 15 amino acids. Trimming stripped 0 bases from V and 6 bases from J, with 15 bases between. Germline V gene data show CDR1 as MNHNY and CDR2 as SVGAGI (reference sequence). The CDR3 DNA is TGTGCCAGCAGTTACTCCCGGCAGGGGGGAATCGAGCAGTACTTC. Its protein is CASSYSRQGGIEQYF.

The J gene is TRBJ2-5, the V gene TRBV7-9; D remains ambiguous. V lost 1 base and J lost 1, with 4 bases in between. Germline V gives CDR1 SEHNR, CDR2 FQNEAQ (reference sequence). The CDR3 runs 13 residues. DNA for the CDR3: TGTGCCAGCAGCTTAGAACTCCAAGAGACCCAGTACTTC. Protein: CASSLELQETQYF.

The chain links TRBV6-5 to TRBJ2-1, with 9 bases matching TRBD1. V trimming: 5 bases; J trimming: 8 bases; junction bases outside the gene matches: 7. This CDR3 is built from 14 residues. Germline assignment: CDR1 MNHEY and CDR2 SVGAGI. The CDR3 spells CASSLTDRGDEQFF. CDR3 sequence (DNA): TGTGCCAGCAGTCTTACGGACAGGGGCGATGAGCAGTTCTTC.

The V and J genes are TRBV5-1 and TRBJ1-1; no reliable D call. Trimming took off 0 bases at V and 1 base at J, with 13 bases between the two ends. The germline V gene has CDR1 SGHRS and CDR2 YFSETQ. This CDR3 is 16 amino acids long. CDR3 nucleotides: TGCGCCAGCAGCTTGGGCTTATGGAAGGGGAACACTGAAGCTTTCTTT. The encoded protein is CASSLGLWKGNTEAFF. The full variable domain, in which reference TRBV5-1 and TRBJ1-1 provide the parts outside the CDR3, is KAGVTQTPRYLIKTRGQQVTLSCSPISGHRSVSWYQQTPGQGLQFLFEYFSETQRNKGNFPGRFSGRQFSNSRSEMNVSTLELGDSALYLCASSLGLWKGNTEAFFGQGTRLTVV.

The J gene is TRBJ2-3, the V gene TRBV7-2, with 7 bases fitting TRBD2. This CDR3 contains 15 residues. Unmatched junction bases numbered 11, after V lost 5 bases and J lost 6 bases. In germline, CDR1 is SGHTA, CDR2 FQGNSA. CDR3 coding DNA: TGTGCCAGCAGCCCGGGGACTACGGTAGGGGATACGCAGTATTTT. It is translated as CASSPGTTVGDTQYF.

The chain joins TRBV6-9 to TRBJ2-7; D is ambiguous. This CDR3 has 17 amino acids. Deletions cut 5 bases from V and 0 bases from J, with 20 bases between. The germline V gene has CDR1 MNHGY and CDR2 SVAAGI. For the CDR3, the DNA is TGTGCCAGCAGTGCCGTGCCCCTTGCCCCTAACTCCTACGAGCAGTACTTC. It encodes CASSAVPLAPNSYEQYF.

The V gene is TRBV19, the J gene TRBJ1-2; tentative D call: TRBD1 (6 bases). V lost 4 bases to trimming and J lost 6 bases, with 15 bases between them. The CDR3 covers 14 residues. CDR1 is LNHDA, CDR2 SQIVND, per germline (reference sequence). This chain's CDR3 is CASSKQGPSDGYTF. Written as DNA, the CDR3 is TGTGCCAGTAGTAAACAGGGCCCGTCGGATGGCTACACCTTC.

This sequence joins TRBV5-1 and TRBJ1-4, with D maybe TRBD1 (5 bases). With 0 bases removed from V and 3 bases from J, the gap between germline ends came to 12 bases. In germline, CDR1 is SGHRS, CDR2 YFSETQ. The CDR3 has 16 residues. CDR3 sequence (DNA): TGCGCCAGCAGCTTGGAGGCACGGGGCCCTAATGAAAAACTGTTTTTT. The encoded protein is CASSLEARGPNEKLFF. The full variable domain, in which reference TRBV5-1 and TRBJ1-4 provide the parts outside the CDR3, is KAGVTQTPRYLIKTRGQQVTLSCSPISGHRSVSWYQQTPGQGLQFLFEYFSETQRNKGNFPGRFSGRQFSNSRSEMNVSTLELGDSALYLCASSLEARGPNEKLFFGSGTQLSVL.

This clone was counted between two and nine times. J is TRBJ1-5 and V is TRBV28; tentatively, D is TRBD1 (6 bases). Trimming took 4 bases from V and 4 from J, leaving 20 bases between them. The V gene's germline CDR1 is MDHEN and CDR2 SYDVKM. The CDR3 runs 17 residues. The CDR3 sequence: CASSWGLSRGSNQPQHF. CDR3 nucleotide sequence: TGTGCCAGCAGTTGGGGGCTATCAAGAGGCAGTAATCAGCCCCAGCATTTT.

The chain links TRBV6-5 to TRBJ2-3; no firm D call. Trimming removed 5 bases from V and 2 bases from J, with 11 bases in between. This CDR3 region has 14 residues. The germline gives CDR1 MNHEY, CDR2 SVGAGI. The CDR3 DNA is TGTGCCAGCAGTGAACGGCCCGACACAGATACGCAGTATTTT. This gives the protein CASSERPDTDTQYF.

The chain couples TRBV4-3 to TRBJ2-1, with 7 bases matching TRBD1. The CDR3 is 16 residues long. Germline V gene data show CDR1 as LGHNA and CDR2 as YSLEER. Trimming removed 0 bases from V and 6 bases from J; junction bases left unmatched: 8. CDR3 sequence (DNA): TGCGCCAGCAGCCAAGATCTTACAGGGGTTACCAATGAGCAGTTCTTC. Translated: CASSQDLTGVTNEQFF.

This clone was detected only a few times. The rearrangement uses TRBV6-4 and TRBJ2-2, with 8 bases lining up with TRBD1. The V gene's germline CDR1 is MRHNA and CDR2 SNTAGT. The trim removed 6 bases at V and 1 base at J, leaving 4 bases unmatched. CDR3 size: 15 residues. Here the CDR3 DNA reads TGTGCCAGCAGCGTGACAGGGGAGAACACCGGGGAGCTGTTTTTT. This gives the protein CASSVTGENTGELFF.

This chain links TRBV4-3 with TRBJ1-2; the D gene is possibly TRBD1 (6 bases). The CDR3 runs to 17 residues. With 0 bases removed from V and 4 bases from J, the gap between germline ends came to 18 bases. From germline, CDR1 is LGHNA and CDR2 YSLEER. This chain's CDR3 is CASSQDLGGLGLYGYTF. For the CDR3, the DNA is TGCGCCAGCAGCCAAGATTTGGGGGGCCTGGGGCTCTATGGCTACACCTTC.